This T cell receptor (beta chain) was profiled in a study of T-cell memory formation after mild COVID-19. This clonotype was recorded a few times. The antigen is not known. A 5'RACE reaction primed in the constant segment made cDNA libraries of TCR alpha and TCR beta, and these carried sample barcodes and UMIs. MiXCR, run by TCRdb on the 5' RACE reads, gives a single entry per CDR3 protein. The sample yields about 180,000 distinct CDR3 sequences, around 18% seen once. Broader study findings: Clones from the second wave (peaking day 37) had unconfirmed SARS-CoV-2 specificity.

V lost 1 base and J lost 7, with 8 bases in between. The CDR3 runs 14 residues. Source material: PBMCs or a T cell subset sorted from them (not recorded which). J is TRBJ1-6 and V is TRBV12-3 or TRBV12-4; possible D gene TRBD1, 5 bases. The TCR sequence derives from a man younger than 35 who had mild COVID-19 (a few samples of this study predate the infection). Cell type and time point are not known. CDR3 sequence reads: CASSLGRENSPLHF. Here the CDR3 DNA reads TGTGCCAGCAGTTTAGGCAGGGAGAATTCACCCCTCCACTTT.